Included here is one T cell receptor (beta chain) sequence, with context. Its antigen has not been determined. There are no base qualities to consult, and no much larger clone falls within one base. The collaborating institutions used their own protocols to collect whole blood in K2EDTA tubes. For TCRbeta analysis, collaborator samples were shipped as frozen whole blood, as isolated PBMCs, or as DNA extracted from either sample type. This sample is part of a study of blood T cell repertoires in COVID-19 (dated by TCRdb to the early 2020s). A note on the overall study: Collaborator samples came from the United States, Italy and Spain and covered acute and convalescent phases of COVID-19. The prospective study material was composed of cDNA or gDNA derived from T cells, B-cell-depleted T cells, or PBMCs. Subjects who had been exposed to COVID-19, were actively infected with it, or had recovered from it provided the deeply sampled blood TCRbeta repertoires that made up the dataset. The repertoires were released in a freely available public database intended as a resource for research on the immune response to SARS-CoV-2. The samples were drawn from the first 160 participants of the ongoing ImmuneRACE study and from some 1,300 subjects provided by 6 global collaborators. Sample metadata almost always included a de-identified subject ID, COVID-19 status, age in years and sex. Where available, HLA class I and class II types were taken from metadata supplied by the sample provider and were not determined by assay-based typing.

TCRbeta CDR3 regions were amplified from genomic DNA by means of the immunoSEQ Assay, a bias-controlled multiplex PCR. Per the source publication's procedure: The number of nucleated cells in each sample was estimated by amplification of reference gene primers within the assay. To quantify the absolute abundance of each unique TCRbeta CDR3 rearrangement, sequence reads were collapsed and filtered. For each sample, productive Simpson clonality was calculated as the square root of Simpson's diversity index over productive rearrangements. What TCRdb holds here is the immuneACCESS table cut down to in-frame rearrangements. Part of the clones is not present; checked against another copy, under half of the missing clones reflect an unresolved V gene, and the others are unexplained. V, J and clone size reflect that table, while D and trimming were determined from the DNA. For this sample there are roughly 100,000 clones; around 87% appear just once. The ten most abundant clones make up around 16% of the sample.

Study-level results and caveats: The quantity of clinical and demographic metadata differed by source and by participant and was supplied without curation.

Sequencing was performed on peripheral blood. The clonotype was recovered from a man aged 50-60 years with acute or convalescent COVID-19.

The CDR3 is CASSVQGYQETQYF. The sequence in DNA is TGTGCCAGCAGCGTACAGGGGTACCAAGAGACCCAGTACTTC. The sequence joins TRBV4-2 to TRBJ2-5, and TRBD1 aligns with 7 junction nucleotides. Germline trimming amounts to 5 bases on V and 0 bases on J, with 3 as the count of junction bases outside the gene matches. The CDR3 runs 14 residues from the cysteine to the phenylalanine. CDR3 DNA only is kept here, 42 bases in frame from base 1. Via the germline V gene, CDR1 is LGHNA and CDR2 YNFKEQ.